This T cell receptor beta chain derives from a study of blood T cell repertoires in COVID-19. The germline gives CDR1 MNHEY, CDR2 SVGAGI. V dropped 6 bases and J dropped 10; count of bases not matched to a gene: 11. This CDR3 contains 15 residues. Source study methods: Reference gene primers were amplified, and this amplification served to estimate nucleated cell counts. Sequenced by immunoSEQ multiplex PCR; TCRdb stores in-frame clones only, minus some. From that table come the V and J calls and clone size; the DNA was used to work out D and trimming. This sample has about 180,000 clones, with about four fifths found just once.

The sample was peripheral blood. This receptor was obtained from a man between 18 and 29 years old with active or convalescent COVID-19. The V and J genes are TRBV6-5 and TRBJ2-1; 11 bases are shared with TRBD2. The CDR3 here is CASRGTSGTPGEQFF. DNA of the CDR3: TGTGCCAGCAGGGGGACTAGCGGCACTCCGGGGGAGCAGTTCTTC.